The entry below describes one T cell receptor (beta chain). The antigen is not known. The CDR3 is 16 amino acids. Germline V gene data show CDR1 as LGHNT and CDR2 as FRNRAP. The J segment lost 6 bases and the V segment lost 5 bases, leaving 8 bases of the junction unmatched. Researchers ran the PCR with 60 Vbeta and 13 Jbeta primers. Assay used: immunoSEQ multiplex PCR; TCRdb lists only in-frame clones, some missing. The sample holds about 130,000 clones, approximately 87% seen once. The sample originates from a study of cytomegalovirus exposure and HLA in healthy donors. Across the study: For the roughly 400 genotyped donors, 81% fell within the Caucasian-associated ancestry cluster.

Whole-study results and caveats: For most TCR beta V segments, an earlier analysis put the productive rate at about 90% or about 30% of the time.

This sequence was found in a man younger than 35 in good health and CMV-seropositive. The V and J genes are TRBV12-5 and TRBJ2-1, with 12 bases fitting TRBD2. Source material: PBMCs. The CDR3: CASGMTSGLAGNEQFF. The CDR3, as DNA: TGTGCTAGTGGTATGACTTCGGGACTAGCGGGCAATGAGCAGTTCTTC.